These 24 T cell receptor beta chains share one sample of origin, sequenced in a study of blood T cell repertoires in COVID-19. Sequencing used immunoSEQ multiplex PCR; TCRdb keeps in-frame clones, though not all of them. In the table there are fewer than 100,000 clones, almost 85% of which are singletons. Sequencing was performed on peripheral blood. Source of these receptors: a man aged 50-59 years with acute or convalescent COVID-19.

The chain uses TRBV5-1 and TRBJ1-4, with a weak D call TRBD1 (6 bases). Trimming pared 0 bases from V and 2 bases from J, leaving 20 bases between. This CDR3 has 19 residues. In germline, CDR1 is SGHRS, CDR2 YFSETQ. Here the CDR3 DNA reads TGCGCCAGCAGCTTGGCAAGGCAGGGGATCAAGGCCACTAATGAAAAACTGTTTTTT. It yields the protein CASSLARQGIKATNEKLFF.

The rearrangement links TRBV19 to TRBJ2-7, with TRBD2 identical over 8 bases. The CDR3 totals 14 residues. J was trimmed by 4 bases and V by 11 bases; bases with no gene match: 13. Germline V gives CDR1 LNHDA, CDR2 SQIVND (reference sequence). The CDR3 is CASSSPGGTYEQYF. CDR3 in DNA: TGTGCCTCCTCTTCCCCGGGGGGGACTTACGAGCAGTACTTC.

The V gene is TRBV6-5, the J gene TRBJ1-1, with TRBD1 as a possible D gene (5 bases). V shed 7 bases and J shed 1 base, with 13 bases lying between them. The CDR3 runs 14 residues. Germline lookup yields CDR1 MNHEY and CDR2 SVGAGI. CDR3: CASTADRSNTEAFF. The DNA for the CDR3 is TGTGCCAGCACCGCCGACAGATCGAACACTGAAGCTTTCTTT.

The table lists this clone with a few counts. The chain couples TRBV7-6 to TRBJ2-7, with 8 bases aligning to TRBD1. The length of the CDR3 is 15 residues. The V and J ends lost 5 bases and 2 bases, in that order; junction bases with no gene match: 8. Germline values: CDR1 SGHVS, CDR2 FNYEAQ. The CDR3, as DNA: TGTGCCAGCAGCCCTAGGACAGGGAGAACCTACGAGCAGTACTTC. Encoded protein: CASSPRTGRTYEQYF.

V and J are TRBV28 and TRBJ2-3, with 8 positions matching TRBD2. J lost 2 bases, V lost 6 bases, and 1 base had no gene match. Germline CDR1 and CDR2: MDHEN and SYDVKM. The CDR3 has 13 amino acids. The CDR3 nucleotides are TGTGCCAGCAGACTAGCGGCCACAGATACGCAGTATTTT. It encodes CASRLAATDTQYF.

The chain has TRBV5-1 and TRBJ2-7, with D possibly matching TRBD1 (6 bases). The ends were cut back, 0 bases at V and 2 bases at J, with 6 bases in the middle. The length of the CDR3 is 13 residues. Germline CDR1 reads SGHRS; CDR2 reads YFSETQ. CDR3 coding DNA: TGCGCCAGCAGCTTGGACAGGGCCTACGAGCAGTACTTC. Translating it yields CASSLDRAYEQYF. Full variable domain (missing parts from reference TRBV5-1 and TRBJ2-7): KAGVTQTPRYLIKTRGQQVTLSCSPISGHRSVSWYQQTPGQGLQFLFEYFSETQRNKGNFPGRFSGRQFSNSRSEMNVSTLELGDSALYLCASSLDRAYEQYFGPGTRLTVT.

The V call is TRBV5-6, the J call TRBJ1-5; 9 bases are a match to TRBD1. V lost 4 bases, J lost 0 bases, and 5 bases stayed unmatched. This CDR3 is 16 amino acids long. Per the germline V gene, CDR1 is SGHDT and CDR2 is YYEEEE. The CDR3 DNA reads TGTGCCAGCAGCCGGGGGACAGGGTATAGCAATCAGCCCCAGCATTTT. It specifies CASSRGTGYSNQPQHF.

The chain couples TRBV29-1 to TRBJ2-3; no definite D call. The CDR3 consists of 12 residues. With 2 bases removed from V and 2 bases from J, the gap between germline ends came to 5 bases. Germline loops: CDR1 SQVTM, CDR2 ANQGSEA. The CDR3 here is CSVELDTDTQYF. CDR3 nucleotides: TGCAGCGTTGAACTAGACACAGATACGCAGTATTTT.

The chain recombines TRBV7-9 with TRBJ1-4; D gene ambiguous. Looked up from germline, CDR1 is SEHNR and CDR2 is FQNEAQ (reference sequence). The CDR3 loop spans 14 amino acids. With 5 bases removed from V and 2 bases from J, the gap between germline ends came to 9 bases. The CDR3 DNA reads TGTGCCAGCAGCCCCACGGGGACTAATGAAAAACTGTTTTTT. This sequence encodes CASSPTGTNEKLFF. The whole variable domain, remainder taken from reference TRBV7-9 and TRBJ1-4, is DTGVSQNPRHKITKRGQNVTFRCDPISEHNRLYWYRQTLGQGPEFLTYFQNEAQLEKSRLLSDRFSAERPKGSFSTLEIQRTEQGDSAMYLCASSPTGTNEKLFFGSGTQLSVL.

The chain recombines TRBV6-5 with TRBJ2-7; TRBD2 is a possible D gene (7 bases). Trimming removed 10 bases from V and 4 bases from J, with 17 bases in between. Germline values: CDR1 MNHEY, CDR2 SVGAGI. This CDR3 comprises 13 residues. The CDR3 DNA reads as TGTGCCACCCGCGGGGGCGCGGGTTACGAGCAGTACTTC. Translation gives CATRGGAGYEQYF.

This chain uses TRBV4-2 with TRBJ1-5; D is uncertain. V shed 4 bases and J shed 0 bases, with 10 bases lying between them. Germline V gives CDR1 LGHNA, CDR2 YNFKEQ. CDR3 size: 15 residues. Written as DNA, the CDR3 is TGTGCCAGCAGCCCCCAAGCGAATAGCAATCAGCCCCAGCATTTT. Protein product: CASSPQANSNQPQHF.

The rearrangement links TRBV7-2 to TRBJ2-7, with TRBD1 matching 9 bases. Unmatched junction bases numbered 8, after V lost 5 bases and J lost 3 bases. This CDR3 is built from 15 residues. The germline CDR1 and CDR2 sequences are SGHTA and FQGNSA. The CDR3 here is CASSLWTGVLYEQYF. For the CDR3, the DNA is TGTGCCAGCAGCCTATGGACAGGGGTACTCTACGAGCAGTACTTC.

The chain's CDR3 is CASSYSPQGGTEAFF. The CDR3, as DNA: TGTGCCAGCAGTTATAGTCCGCAGGGAGGAACTGAAGCTTTCTTT. V gene TRBV6-2 or TRBV6-3 combines with J gene TRBJ1-1, with D possibly TRBD1 on 5 matching bases. The CDR3 has 15 residues. Germline CDR1 is MNHEY and CDR2 is SVGEGT. The ends were cut back, 3 bases at V and 5 bases at J, with 16 bases in the middle.

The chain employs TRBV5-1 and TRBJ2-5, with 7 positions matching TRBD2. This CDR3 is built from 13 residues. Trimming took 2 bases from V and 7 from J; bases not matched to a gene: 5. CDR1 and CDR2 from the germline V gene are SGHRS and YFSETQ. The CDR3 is CASSLAGRGTQYF. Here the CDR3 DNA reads TGCGCCAGCAGCTTAGCGGGGAGAGGGACCCAGTACTTC. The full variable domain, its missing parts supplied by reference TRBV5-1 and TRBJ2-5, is KAGVTQTPRYLIKTRGQQVTLSCSPISGHRSVSWYQQTPGQGLQFLFEYFSETQRNKGNFPGRFSGRQFSNSRSEMNVSTLELGDSALYLCASSLAGRGTQYFGPGTRLLVL.

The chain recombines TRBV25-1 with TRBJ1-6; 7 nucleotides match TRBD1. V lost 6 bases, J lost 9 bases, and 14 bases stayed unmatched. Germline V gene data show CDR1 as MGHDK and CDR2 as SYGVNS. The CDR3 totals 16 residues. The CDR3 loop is CASRKGSGQESSPLHF. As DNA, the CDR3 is TGTGCCAGCAGGAAGGGGTCCGGACAGGAGAGTTCACCCCTCCACTTT.

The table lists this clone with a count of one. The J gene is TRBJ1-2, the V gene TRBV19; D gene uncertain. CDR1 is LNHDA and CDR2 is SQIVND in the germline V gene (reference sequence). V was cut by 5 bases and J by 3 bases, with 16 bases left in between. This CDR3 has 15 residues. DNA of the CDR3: TGTGCCAGTAGTGCGGATTTTACGTGGCACTATGGCTACACCTTC. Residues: CASSADFTWHYGYTF.

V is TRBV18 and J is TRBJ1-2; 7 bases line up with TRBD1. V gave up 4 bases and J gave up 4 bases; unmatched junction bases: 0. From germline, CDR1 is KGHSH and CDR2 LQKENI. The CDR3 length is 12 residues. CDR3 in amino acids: CASSRQGYGYTF. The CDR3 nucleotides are TGTGCCAGCTCACGACAGGGCTATGGCTACACCTTC.

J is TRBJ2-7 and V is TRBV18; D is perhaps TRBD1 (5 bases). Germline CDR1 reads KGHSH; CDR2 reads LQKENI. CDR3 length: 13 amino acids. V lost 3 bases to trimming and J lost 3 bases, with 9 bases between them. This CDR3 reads CASSPRQYYEQYF. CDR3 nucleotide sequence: TGTGCCAGCTCACCTCGACAGTACTACGAGCAGTACTTC.

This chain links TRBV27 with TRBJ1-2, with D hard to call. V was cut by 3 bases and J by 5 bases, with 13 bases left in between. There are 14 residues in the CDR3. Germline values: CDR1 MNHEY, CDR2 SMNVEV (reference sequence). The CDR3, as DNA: TGTGCCAGCAGTTTCCAACGGACTGATTATGGCTACACCTTC. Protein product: CASSFQRTDYGYTF.

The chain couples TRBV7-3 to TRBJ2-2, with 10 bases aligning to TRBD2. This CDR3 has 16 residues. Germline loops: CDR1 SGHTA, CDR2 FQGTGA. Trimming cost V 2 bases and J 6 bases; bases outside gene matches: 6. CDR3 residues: CASSLSLAGAAGELFF. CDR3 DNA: TGTGCCAGCAGCTTATCCCTAGCGGGAGCCGCCGGGGAGCTGTTTTTT.

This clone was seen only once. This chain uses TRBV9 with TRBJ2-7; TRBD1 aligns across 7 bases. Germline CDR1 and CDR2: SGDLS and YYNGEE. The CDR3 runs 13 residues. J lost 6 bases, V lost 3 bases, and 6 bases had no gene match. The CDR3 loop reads CASSALGQTEQYF. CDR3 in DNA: TGTGCCAGCAGCGCCTTGGGACAGACCGAGCAGTACTTC.

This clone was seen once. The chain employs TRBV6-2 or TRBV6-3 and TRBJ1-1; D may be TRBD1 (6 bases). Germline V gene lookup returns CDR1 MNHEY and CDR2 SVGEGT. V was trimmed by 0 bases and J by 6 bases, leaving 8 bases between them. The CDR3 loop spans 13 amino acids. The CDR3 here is CASSYSGGAEAFF. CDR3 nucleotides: TGTGCCAGCAGTTACTCAGGGGGGGCTGAAGCTTTCTTT.

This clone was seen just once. The CDR3 DNA follows: TGCGCCAGCAGCACTGGACTAGCGGGAGTTGGGACAGATACGCAGTATTTT. This translates into CASSTGLAGVGTDTQYF. This chain links TRBV5-1 with TRBJ2-3, with TRBD2 identical over 13 bases. The CDR3 covers 17 residues. Germline V gene lookup returns CDR1 SGHRS and CDR2 YFSETQ. After removal of 4 bases from V and 3 bases from J, the junction contained 8 bases not matched to a gene. Combining the CDR3 with reference TRBV5-1 and TRBJ2-3 gives the whole variable domain KAGVTQTPRYLIKTRGQQVTLSCSPISGHRSVSWYQQTPGQGLQFLFEYFSETQRNKGNFPGRFSGRQFSNSRSEMNVSTLELGDSALYLCASSTGLAGVGTDTQYFGPGTRLTVL.

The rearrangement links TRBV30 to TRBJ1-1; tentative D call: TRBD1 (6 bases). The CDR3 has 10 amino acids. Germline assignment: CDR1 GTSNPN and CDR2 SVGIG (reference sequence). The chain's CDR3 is CAQGNTEAFF. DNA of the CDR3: TGTGCACAGGGGAACACTGAAGCTTTCTTT.